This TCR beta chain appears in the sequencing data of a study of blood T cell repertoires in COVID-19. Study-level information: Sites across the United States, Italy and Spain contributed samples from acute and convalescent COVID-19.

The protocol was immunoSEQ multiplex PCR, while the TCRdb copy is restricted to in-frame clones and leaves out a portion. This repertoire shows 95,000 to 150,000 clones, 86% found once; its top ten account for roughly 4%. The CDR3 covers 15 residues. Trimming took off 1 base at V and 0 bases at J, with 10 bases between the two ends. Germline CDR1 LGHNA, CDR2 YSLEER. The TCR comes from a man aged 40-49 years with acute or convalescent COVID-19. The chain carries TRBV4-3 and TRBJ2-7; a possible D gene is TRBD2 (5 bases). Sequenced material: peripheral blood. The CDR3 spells CASSQGRASSYEQYF. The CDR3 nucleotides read TGCGCCAGCAGCCAAGGGCGGGCGAGCTCCTACGAGCAGTACTTC.